Shown below are 5 T cell receptor beta chains from a single sample sequenced in a study of chemoradiotherapy in HPV16-positive cancers. Sequencing used immunoSEQ multiplex PCR; TCRdb keeps in-frame clones, though not all of them. This sample carries more than 30,000 clones, roughly nine tenths of them seen once, and the ten largest clones take 2.5% to 3.5%. Sequenced here: blood, sampled from a patient who underwent chemoradiotherapy. Receptors originate from a human donor with HPV-associated anogenital cancer.

The chain carries TRBV4-3 and TRBJ2-5; the D gene is possibly TRBD2 (5 bases). This CDR3 is built from 13 residues. Between the trimmed V and J ends, which lost 0 bases and 13 bases, there was a span of 15 bases. Per germline, CDR1 LGHNA and CDR2 YSLEER. CDR3 in DNA: TGCGCCAGCAGCCAAGATCTGACGGGATCTCTGTACTTC. Its protein is CASSQDLTGSLYF.

V usage is TRBV7-2 and J usage is TRBJ2-1; weak D call: TRBD2 (6 bases). In germline, CDR1 is SGHTA, CDR2 FQGNSA. V was trimmed by 5 bases and J by 3 bases, leaving 8 bases between them. The CDR3 consists of 13 residues. CDR3 DNA sequence: TGTGCCAGCAGCAGGACTAACTACAATGAGCAGTTCTTC. Its protein product is CASSRTNYNEQFF.

The chain employs TRBV7-9 and TRBJ1-3; 7 bases fit TRBD1. The V and J ends lost 4 bases and 6 bases, in that order; junction bases with no gene match: 6. The CDR3 is made up of 14 amino acids. Germline-derived CDR1 and CDR2 are SEHNR and FQNEAQ (reference sequence). The CDR3: CASSSGQAANTIYF. CDR3 sequence (DNA): TGTGCCAGCAGCTCCGGACAGGCGGCAAACACCATATATTTT.

The gene calls are TRBV10-3 and TRBJ1-5; 9 positions match TRBD1. CDR1 is ENHRY, CDR2 SYGVKD, per germline. Trimming at V came to 6 bases and at J to 5 bases, leaving 8 bases not matched to a gene. The CDR3 loop spans 15 amino acids. In nucleotides, the CDR3 is TGTGCCATCAGGAATGGACAGGGGCTAGATCAGCCCCAGCATTTT. Amino acid sequence: CAIRNGQGLDQPQHF.

This clone has a handful of counts. The rearrangement joins TRBV18 to TRBJ2-7, with D maybe TRBD1 (5 bases). From germline, CDR1 is KGHSH and CDR2 LQKENI. Trimming stripped 2 bases from V and 4 bases from J, with 9 bases between. The CDR3 totals 13 residues. DNA for the CDR3: TGTGCCAGCTCACCAGGGGCAGGGTACGAGCAGTACTTC. It translates to CASSPGAGYEQYF. Based on the CDR3 plus reference TRBV18 and TRBJ2-7, the full variable domain is NAGVMQNPRHLVRRRGQEARLRCSPMKGHSHVYWYRQLPEEGLKFMVYLQKENIIDESGMPKERFSAEFPKEGPSILRIQQVVRGDSAAYFCASSPGAGYEQYFGPGTRLTVT.